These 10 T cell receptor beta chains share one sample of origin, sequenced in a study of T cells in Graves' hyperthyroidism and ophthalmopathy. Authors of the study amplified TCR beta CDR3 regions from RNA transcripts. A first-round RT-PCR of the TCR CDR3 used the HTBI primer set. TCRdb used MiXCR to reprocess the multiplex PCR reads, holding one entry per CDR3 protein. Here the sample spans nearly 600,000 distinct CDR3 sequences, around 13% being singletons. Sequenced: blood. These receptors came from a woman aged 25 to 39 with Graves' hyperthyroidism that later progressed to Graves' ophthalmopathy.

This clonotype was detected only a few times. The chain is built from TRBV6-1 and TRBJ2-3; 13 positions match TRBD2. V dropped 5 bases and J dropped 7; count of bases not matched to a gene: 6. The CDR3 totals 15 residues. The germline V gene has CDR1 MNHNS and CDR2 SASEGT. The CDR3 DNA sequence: TGTGCCAGCAGTCCGCCGGGACTAGCGGGAAATACGCAGTATTTT. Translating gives CASSPPGLAGNTQYF.

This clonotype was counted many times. The CDR3 DNA follows: TGTGCCAGTATTCCCCAAGGTGGAGCGCTAAACACCGGGGAGCTGTTTTTT. It encodes CASIPQGGALNTGELFF. The chain carries TRBV19 and TRBJ2-2; D is unclear. The V end was cut by 7 bases, the J end by 2 bases, with 20 bases between. This CDR3 is built from 17 residues. Germline loops: CDR1 LNHDA, CDR2 SQIVND (reference sequence).

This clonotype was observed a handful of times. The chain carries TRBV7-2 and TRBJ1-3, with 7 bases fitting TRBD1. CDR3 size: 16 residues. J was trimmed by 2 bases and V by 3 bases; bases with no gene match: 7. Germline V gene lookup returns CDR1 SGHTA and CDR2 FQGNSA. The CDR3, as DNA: TGTGCCAGCAGCTTGACCGGGACAGTGACTGGAAACACCATATATTTT. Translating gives CASSLTGTVTGNTIYF. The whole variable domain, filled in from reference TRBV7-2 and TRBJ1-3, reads GAGVSQSPSNKVTEKGKDVELRCDPISGHTALYWYRQSLGQGLEFLIYFQGNSAPDKSGLPSDRFSAERTGGSVSTLTIQRTQQEDSAVYLCASSLTGTVTGNTIYFGEGSWLTVV.

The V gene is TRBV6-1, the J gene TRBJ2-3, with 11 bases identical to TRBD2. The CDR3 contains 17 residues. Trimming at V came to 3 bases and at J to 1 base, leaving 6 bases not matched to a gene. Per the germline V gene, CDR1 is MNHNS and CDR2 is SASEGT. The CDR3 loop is CASSDQLAGGGTDTQYF. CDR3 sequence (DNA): TGTGCCAGCAGTGACCAATTAGCGGGAGGGGGCACAGATACGCAGTATTTT.

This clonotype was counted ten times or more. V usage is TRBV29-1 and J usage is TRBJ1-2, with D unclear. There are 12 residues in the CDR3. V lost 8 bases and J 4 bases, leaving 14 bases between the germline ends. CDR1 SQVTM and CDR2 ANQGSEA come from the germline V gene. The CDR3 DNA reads TGCAGCTCCTCGGCGAGTGGCTATGGCTACACCTTC. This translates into CSSSASGYGYTF.

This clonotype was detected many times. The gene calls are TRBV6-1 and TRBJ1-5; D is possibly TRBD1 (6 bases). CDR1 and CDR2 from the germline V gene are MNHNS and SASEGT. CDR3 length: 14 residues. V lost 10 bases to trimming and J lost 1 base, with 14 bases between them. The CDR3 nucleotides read TGTGCCACCCAGGGAGGGGGAAGCAATCAGCCCCAGCATTTT. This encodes CATQGGGSNQPQHF.

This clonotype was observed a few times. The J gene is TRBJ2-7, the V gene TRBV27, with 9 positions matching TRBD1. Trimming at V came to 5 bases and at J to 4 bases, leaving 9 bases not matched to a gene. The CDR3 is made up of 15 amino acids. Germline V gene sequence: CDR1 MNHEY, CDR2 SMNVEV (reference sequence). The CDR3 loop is CASSIAGTGIYEQYF. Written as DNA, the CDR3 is TGTGCCAGCAGTATCGCCGGGACAGGGATATACGAGCAGTACTTC.

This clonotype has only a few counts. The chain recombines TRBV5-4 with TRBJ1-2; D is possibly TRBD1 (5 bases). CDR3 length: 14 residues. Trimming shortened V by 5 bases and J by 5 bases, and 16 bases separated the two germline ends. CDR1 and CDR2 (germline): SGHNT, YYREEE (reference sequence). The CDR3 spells CASRDTGTSYGYTF. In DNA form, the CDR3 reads TGTGCCAGCAGGGATACCGGGACTTCATATGGCTACACCTTC.

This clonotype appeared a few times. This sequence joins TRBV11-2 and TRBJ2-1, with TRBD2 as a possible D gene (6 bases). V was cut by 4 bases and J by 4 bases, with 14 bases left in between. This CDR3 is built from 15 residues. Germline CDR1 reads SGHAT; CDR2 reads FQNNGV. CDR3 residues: CASSSLEGRYNEQFF. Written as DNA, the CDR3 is TGTGCCAGCAGCTCGTTGGAGGGCCGATACAATGAGCAGTTCTTC.

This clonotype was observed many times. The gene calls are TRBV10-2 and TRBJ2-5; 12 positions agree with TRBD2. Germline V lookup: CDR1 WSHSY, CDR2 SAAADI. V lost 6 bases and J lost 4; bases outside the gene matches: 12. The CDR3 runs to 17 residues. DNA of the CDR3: TGCGCCAGCAGCACAACCTTGACTAGCGGGAGAGTAGAGACCCAGTACTTC. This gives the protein CASSTTLTSGRVETQYF.